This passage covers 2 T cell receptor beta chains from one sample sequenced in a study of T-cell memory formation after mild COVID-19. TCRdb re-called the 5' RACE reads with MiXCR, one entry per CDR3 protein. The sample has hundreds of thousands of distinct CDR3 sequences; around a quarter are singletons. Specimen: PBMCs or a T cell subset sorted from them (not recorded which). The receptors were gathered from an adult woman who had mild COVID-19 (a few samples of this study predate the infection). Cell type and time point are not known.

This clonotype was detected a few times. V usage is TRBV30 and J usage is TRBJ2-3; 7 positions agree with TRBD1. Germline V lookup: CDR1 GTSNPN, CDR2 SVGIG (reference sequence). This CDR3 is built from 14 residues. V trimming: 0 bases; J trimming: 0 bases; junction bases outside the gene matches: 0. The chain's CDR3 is CAWSVGQSTDTQYF. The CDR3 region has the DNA TGTGCCTGGAGTGTGGGACAGAGCACAGATACGCAGTATTTT. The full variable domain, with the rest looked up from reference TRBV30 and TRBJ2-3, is SQTIHQWPATLVQPVGSPLSLECTVEGTSNPNLYWYRQAAGRGLQLLFYSVGIGQISSEVPQNLSASRPQDRQFILSSKKLLLSDSGFYLCAWSVGQSTDTQYFGPGTRLTVL.

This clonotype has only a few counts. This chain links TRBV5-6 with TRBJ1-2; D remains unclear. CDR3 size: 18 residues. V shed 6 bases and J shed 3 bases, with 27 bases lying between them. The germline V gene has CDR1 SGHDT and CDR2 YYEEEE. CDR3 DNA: TGTGCCAGCACAGCTTGGGTCGCTTTGAGGAATCTCTACTATGGCTACACCTTC. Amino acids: CASTAWVALRNLYYGYTF.